These 20 T cell receptor beta chains were sequenced from one sample in a study of Ad26.COV2.S vaccination and SARS-CoV-2 variants. Described treatment: about 20 received Ad26.COV2.S at low or high dose, single or two shots; several received placebo; per-sample allocation not given. Each sample was drawn 63 days after the first injection (of vaccine or placebo). Data came from immunoSEQ multiplex PCR; TCRdb stores just in-frame clones and leaves some out. The table includes hundreds of thousands of clones, about 90% detected once. The starting material was peripheral blood, obtained in a trial of Ad26.COV2.S vaccine versus placebo. The receptors shown here come from a person between 18 and 65 years old who received the Ad26.COV2.S COVID-19 vaccine or a placebo.

The chain employs TRBV3-1 (or the pseudogene TRBV3-2) and TRBJ1-5; a possible D gene is TRBD1 (6 bases). This CDR3 contains 15 residues. The V and J ends lost 0 bases and 2 bases respectively, with 8 bases between them. CDR1 and CDR2 (germline): LGHDT, YNNKEL (reference sequence). The CDR3 loop is CASSQDRTGNQPQHF. In nucleotides, the CDR3 is TGTGCCAGCAGCCAAGATCGGACAGGCAATCAGCCCCAGCATTTT.

The chain links TRBV4-1 to TRBJ1-1; TRBD1 matches 12 bases. This CDR3 region has 18 residues. In germline, CDR1 is MGHRA, CDR2 YSYEKL. V was clipped by 0 bases and J by 3 bases; unmatched bases: 8. CDR3 sequence (DNA): TGCGCCAGCAGCCAAGATCAAGGGACAGGGGGCTGGGACACTGAAGCTTTCTTT. Translated: CASSQDQGTGGWDTEAFF.

This sequence joins TRBV25-1 and TRBJ1-1; no clear D gene. Germline lookup yields CDR1 MGHDK and CDR2 SYGVNS. V was clipped by 6 bases and J by 2 bases, with 10 bases between them. The CDR3 is made up of 13 amino acids. The CDR3 DNA sequence: TGTGCCAGCAGACGCCAAATTAACACTGAAGCTTTCTTT. Translating gives CASRRQINTEAFF. The complete variable domain, with remaining parts taken from reference TRBV25-1 and TRBJ1-1, reads EADIYQTPRYLVIGTGKKITLECSQTMGHDKMYWYQQDPGMELHLIHYSYGVNSTEKGDLSSESTVSRIRTEHFPLTLESARPSHTSQYLCASRRQINTEAFFGQGTRLTVV.

This chain connects TRBV11-2 to TRBJ2-5; unclear D gene. The V gene's germline CDR1 is SGHAT and CDR2 FQNNGV. CDR3 length equals 14 residues. The V end was cut by 3 bases, the J end by 5 bases, with 13 bases between. This CDR3 reads CASSFSYIEETQYF. The CDR3 DNA follows: TGTGCCAGCAGCTTTTCGTACATCGAGGAGACCCAGTACTTC.

This chain links TRBV10-1 with TRBJ2-3; 15 bases fit TRBD2. The junction had 5 bases not matched to a gene; V was cut back by 2 bases and J by 5 bases. Germline assignment: CDR1 WNHNN and CDR2 SYGVQD (reference sequence). CDR3 size: 17 residues. The CDR3 coding sequence is TGCGCCAGCAGTGAGGAACCGGGACTAGCGGGGGGAGATACGCAGTATTTT. Protein: CASSEEPGLAGGDTQYF.

The chain uses TRBV5-8 and TRBJ1-4, with D uncertain. Germline V lookup: CDR1 SGHTS, CDR2 YDEGEE. Trimming pared 0 bases from V and 5 bases from J, leaving 5 bases between. The CDR3 runs 13 residues. Written as DNA, the CDR3 is TGTGCCAGCAGCTTGGCGTGGAATGAAAAACTGTTTTTT. Translated: CASSLAWNEKLFF.

The gene calls are TRBV9 and TRBJ1-4; no definite D call. This CDR3 spans 15 amino acids. V was pared by 3 bases and J by 3 bases, with 12 bases between. Germline loops: CDR1 SGDLS, CDR2 YYNGEE. The CDR3 region is CASSARSGANEKLFF. The CDR3 coding sequence is TGTGCCAGCAGCGCCCGATCTGGGGCTAATGAAAAACTGTTTTTT. The full variable domain, its missing parts supplied by reference TRBV9 and TRBJ1-4, is DSGVTQTPKHLITATGQRVTLRCSPRSGDLSVYWYQQSLDQGLQFLIQYYNGEERAKGNILERFSAQQFPDLHSELNLSSLELGDSALYFCASSARSGANEKLFFGSGTQLSVL.

This chain connects TRBV9 to TRBJ1-1, with 8 bases matching TRBD1. The CDR3 runs to 15 residues. Germline CDR1 SGDLS, CDR2 YYNGEE. V was clipped by 3 bases and J by 5 bases; unmatched bases: 9. The CDR3 here is CASSGRQGSRTEAFF. The CDR3 DNA reads TGTGCCAGCAGCGGTCGACAGGGGTCAAGAACTGAAGCTTTCTTT.

To note about this clone: Other DNA variants within this sample encode the same CDR3. The genes are TRBV7-2 and TRBJ2-3; D uncertain. V was cut by 0 bases and J by 3 bases, with 7 bases left in between. Looked up from germline, CDR1 is SGHTA and CDR2 is FQGNSA. There are 14 residues in the CDR3. CDR3 loop: CASSLALGTDTQYF. The CDR3 DNA reads TGTGCCAGCAGCTTAGCCCTTGGGACAGATACGCAGTATTTT.

The chain is built from TRBV12-3 or TRBV12-4 and TRBJ1-2, with 10 bases aligning to TRBD1. The V gene end was trimmed by 6 bases and the J gene end by 3 bases; junction bases not matched to a gene: 1. The length of the CDR3 is 13 residues. The DNA for the CDR3 is TGTGCCAGCAGAGGACAGGGGGACTATGGCTACACCTTC. Protein product: CASRGQGDYGYTF.

This clone was seen more than once but under ten times. V and J are TRBV6-2 or TRBV6-3 and TRBJ2-3; 7 bases are shared with TRBD2. The CDR3 loop spans 16 amino acids. Germline CDR1 and CDR2: MNHEY and SVGEGT. The trim removed 2 bases at V and 2 bases at J, leaving 7 bases unmatched. This CDR3 is CASSYPGGTVTDTQYF. CDR3 nucleotides: TGTGCCAGCAGTTACCCCGGGGGGACCGTCACAGATACGCAGTATTTT.

Written as DNA, the CDR3 is TGCAGCGTTGACATAACGACAGGCCCAGAGTCCCGGGCTGAAGCTTTCTTT. This translates into CSVDITTGPESRAEAFF. The chain combines TRBV29-1 with TRBJ1-1; D might be TRBD1 (6 bases). Germline V gene data show CDR1 as SQVTM and CDR2 as ANQGSEA. The CDR3 sequence is 17 residues long. V lost 3 bases and J 6 bases, leaving 26 bases between the germline ends.

The chain combines TRBV20-1 with TRBJ2-1, with a tentative D call TRBD2 (7 bases). The V gene's germline CDR1 is DFQATT and CDR2 SNEGSKA (reference sequence). The CDR3 runs 16 residues. Trimming stripped 3 bases from V and 3 bases from J, with 18 bases between. Here the CDR3 reads CSASDPRGGLYNEQFF. The CDR3 DNA reads TGCAGTGCTAGTGACCCTAGGGGGGGCCTCTACAATGAGCAGTTCTTC.

V gene TRBV2 combines with J gene TRBJ2-1; D remains ambiguous. The CDR3 runs to 16 residues. Trimming left V 6 bases short and J 4 bases short, with 19 bases between. Germline CDR1 and CDR2: SNHLY and FYNNEI. CDR3: CASSTLYLLVYNEQFF. Here the CDR3 DNA reads TGTGCCAGCAGCACCCTTTACCTCCTCGTTTACAATGAGCAGTTCTTC.

The chain couples TRBV5-5 to TRBJ1-2; TRBD1 matches 8 bases. This CDR3 region has 15 residues. Germline CDR1 and CDR2: SGHKS and YYEKEE (reference sequence). V lost 2 bases and J lost 3; bases outside the gene matches: 6. Here the CDR3 reads CASSFSATGDYGYTF. As DNA, the CDR3 is TGTGCCAGCAGCTTTTCCGCGACAGGGGACTATGGCTACACCTTC.

This chain connects TRBV6-2 or TRBV6-3 to TRBJ1-6; no definite D call. V was shortened by 4 bases and J by 10 bases, with 5 bases between the two germline ends. This CDR3 is built from 11 residues. Germline CDR1 and CDR2: MNHEY and SVGEGT. CDR3 region: CASSSGSPLHF. The CDR3 DNA follows: TGTGCCAGCAGTTCGGGGTCACCCCTCCACTTT.

This clone has just one count. Other DNA sequences in this sample translate to the same CDR3. The rearrangement links TRBV7-9 to TRBJ1-1; the D gene is possibly TRBD1 (5 bases). The germline V gene encodes CDR1 SEHNR and CDR2 FQNEAQ (reference sequence). The V end was cut by 5 bases, the J end by 1 base, with 8 bases between. The CDR3 contains 13 residues. The CDR3 DNA reads TGTGCCAGCAGCATCCAGGGGAACACTGAAGCTTTCTTT. This gives the protein CASSIQGNTEAFF. The full variable domain, in which reference TRBV7-9 and TRBJ1-1 provide the parts outside the CDR3, is DTGVSQNPRHKITKRGQNVTFRCDPISEHNRLYWYRQTLGQGPEFLTYFQNEAQLEKSRLLSDRFSAERPKGSFSTLEIQRTEQGDSAMYLCASSIQGNTEAFFGQGTRLTVV.

The chain recombines TRBV5-6 with TRBJ2-3, with 16 bases aligning to TRBD2. Trimming took 5 bases from V and 0 from J; bases not matched to a gene: 6. The CDR3 is 18 amino acids. Germline-derived CDR1 and CDR2 are SGHDT and YYEEEE. CDR3 protein: CASSSGLAGGTSTDTQYF. The CDR3 nucleotides read TGTGCCAGCAGTTCGGGACTAGCGGGGGGGACTAGCACAGATACGCAGTATTTT.

The gene calls are TRBV5-1 and TRBJ1-4; the D is unclear. Trimming took off 4 bases at V and 8 bases at J, with 12 bases between the two ends. The CDR3 has 13 residues. The germline CDR1 and CDR2 sequences are SGHRS and YFSETQ. CDR3 sequence: CASSPGLGEKLFF. DNA for the CDR3: TGCGCCAGCAGCCCCGGGCTCGGGGAAAAACTGTTTTTT. The full variable domain, rest sourced from reference TRBV5-1 and TRBJ1-4, is KAGVTQTPRYLIKTRGQQVTLSCSPISGHRSVSWYQQTPGQGLQFLFEYFSETQRNKGNFPGRFSGRQFSNSRSEMNVSTLELGDSALYLCASSPGLGEKLFFGSGTQLSVL.

The rearrangement uses TRBV4-1 and TRBJ2-7; perhaps TRBD2 as D (6 bases). This CDR3 region has 14 residues. The germline V gene encodes CDR1 MGHRA and CDR2 YSYEKL. V lost 4 bases and J lost 6, with 16 bases in between. CDR3 coding DNA: TGCGCCAGCAGCCTTGAGGAGGGCCCTGTCGAGCAGTACTTC. The encoded protein is CASSLEEGPVEQYF.